These T cell receptor beta chains were read from a single sample in a study of cytotoxic CD8 clonotypes in ibrutinib-treated CLL. TCRdb's copy holds only in-frame clones and misses some; the assay was immunoSEQ multiplex PCR. The data contain about 25,000 clones, over 65% of them singletons. Sequenced here: PBMCs, sampled after 12 months of ibrutinib treatment. The receptors were gathered from a human donor with chronic lymphocytic leukemia. CDR3s include the opening cysteine and the closing phenylalanine or tryptophan. D genes are given only for firm matches. For some rows the clone size is stated as once, few or many, or as a class when expanded; others skip it.

v_gene	abundance	d_gene	j_gene	CDR3nt	CDR3aa
TRBV6-1	-	TRBD1	TRBJ1-5	TGTGCCAGCAGTGGGACAGGGGGCGGTCAGCCCCAGCATTTT	CASSGTGGGQPQHF
TRBV2	-	TRBD1	TRBJ1-2	TGTCCCCGACAGGGAGCAGGTGGCTACACCTTC	CPRQGAGGYTF
TRBV28	few	-	TRBJ2-7	TGTGCCAGCAGTTCGACAGCACCCTACGAGCAGTACTTC	CASSSTAPYEQYF
TRBV7-8	-	-	TRBJ2-7	TGTGCCAGCAGCCCACGCGGGACAGCCACCTACGAGCAGTACTTC	CASSPRGTATYEQYF
TRBV7-8	-	-	TRBJ2-7	TGTGCCAGCAGACAGCACGAGCAGTACTTC	CASRQHEQYF
TRBV18	once	-	TRBJ2-7	TGTGCCAGCTCACCAGGAACCTACGAGCAGTACTTC	CASSPGTYEQYF
TRBV2	once	TRBD2	TRBJ2-5	TGTGCCAGCACCTACCGGGACTACATGTACCAAGAGACCCAGTACTTC	CASTYRDYMYQETQYF
TRBV11-3	-	-	TRBJ2-1	TGTGCCAGCAGCTTAGGGCGGCGCAGGCACGATGAGCAGTTCTTC	CASSLGRRRHDEQFF
TRBV6-5	-	TRBD1	TRBJ2-7	TGTGCCAGCAGGGACAGGGGCTCCTACGAGCAGTACTTC	CASRDRGSYEQYF
TRBV19	-	-	TRBJ1-1	TGTGCCAGCGGCGAAGGGAGGATGAACACTGAAGCTTTCTTT	CASGEGRMNTEAFF
TRBV11-2	-	TRBD1	TRBJ2-7	TGTGCCAGCAGCTTAGAACAGGGGGACTTGAGCTCCTACGAGCAGTACTTC	CASSLEQGDLSSYEQYF
TRBV5-1	-	-	TRBJ2-1	TGCGCCAGCAGCTTTGACAATCCCTCCTACAATGAGCAGTTCTTC	CASSFDNPSYNEQFF
TRBV19	few	-	TRBJ2-2	TGTGCCGGAGCAATGGGAGGGGGGACCGGGGAGCTGTTTTTT	CAGAMGGGTGELFF
TRBV6-5	-	-	TRBJ2-2	TGTGCCAGCAGCCCCTGGGACGGGAACACCGGGGAGCTGTTTTTT	CASSPWDGNTGELFF
TRBV10-2	-	-	TRBJ2-5	TGCGCCAGCAGTGGCCGCGGAGAGACCCAGTACTTC	CASSGRGETQYF
TRBV30	few	TRBD1	TRBJ2-7	TGTGCCTGGAGTGTTGGGACAGGGCTGTACGAGCAGTACTTC	CAWSVGTGLYEQYF
TRBV4-2	-	-	TRBJ2-2	TGTGCCAGCAGCCAAGCACTGGATTCTAGAGGCGCCGGGGAGCTGTTTTTT	CASSQALDSRGAGELFF